This T cell receptor (beta chain) comes out of a study of blood T cell repertoires in COVID-19. CDR1 and CDR2 (germline): SGHRS, YFSETQ. This CDR3 is 16 amino acids long. The V and J ends lost 4 bases and 0 bases, in that order; junction bases with no gene match: 5. Under the authors' procedure: Scientists estimated how many nucleated cells there were by amplifying reference gene primers. The protocol was immunoSEQ multiplex PCR, while the TCRdb copy is restricted to in-frame clones and leaves out a portion. Clonal size and the V and J genes are those of that table, whereas D and trimming came from the DNA. The sample records more than 100,000 clones, 80% to 90% being singletons. Enrollees, about 18 to 90 years old, lived in fewer than 25 US areas.

The receptor was isolated from a middle-aged man with acute COVID-19. The chain is built from TRBV5-1 and TRBJ2-5; 11 nucleotides agree with TRBD2. Sequenced input: PBMCs or T cells enriched from blood (not recorded which). The CDR3 is CASSTLTSGDQETQYF. The CDR3 DNA reads as TGCGCCAGCAGCACCCTGACTAGCGGGGACCAAGAGACCCAGTACTTC.